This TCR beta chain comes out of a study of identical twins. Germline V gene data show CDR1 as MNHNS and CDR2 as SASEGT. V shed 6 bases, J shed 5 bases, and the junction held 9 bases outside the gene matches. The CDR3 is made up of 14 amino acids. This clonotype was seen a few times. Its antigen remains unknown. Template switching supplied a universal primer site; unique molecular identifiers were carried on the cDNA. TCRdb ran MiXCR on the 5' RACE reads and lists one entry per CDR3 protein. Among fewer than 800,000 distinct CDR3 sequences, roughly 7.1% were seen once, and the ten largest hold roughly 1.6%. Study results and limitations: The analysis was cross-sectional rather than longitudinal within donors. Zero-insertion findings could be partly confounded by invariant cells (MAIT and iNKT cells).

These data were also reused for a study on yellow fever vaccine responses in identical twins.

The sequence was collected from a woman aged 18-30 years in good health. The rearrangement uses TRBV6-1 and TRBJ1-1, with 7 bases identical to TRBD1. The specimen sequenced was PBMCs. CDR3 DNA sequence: TGTGCCAGCAGAAAACAGGGGTGGGGAACTGAAGCTTTCTTT. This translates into CASRKQGWGTEAFF.